The 16 T cell receptor beta chains in this list originate from one sample, sequenced in a study of CD8 T cells in ankylosing spondylitis. TCRdb redid the calling of the 5' RACE reads with MiXCR, one entry per CDR3 protein. Seen here are 200,000 to 250,000 distinct CDR3 sequences, roughly 32% observed once, and the top ten hold about 4.2%. Sequencing was performed on blood, either unsorted or a sorted T cell fraction (not recorded which). All receptors derive from a male donor with ankylosing spondylitis or in good health (not recorded which).

The rearrangement uses TRBV20-1 and TRBJ2-1; no clear D gene. V was shortened by 3 bases and J by 0 bases, with 12 bases between the two germline ends. Germline assignment: CDR1 DFQATT and CDR2 SNEGSKA (reference sequence). The CDR3 runs to 15 residues. CDR3 sequence: CSASSHRSSYNEQFF. The CDR3, as DNA: TGCAGTGCTAGTTCTCACCGAAGCTCCTACAATGAGCAGTTCTTC.

The V call is TRBV12-3 or TRBV12-4, the J call TRBJ2-1; maybe TRBD2 (6 bases). The CDR3 covers 17 residues. The V and J ends lost 3 bases and 4 bases respectively, with 19 bases between them. CDR3 coding DNA: TGTGCCAGCAGTTTCCGACGGGGGAGCCCTCATTACAATGAGCAGTTCTTC. Amino acid sequence: CASSFRRGSPHYNEQFF.

This clonotype showed up many times. The CDR3 nucleotides read TGCGCCAGCAGCCAAGAGGCAGCCCATTCCAATCAGCCCCAGCATTTT. Amino acid sequence: CASSQEAAHSNQPQHF. This chain links TRBV4-1 with TRBJ1-5, with D uncertain. The CDR3 covers 16 residues. CDR1 MGHRA and CDR2 YSYEKL come from the germline V gene. V lost 0 bases to trimming and J lost 3 bases, with 12 bases between them.

This chain connects TRBV10-2 to TRBJ2-2, with D maybe TRBD1 (6 bases). The germline CDR1 and CDR2 sequences are WSHSY and SAAADI. Trimming removed 7 bases from V and 4 bases from J, with 16 bases in between. This CDR3 spans 15 amino acids. The CDR3 bases are TGCGCCAGCACGATCAACCGGGACACCACCGGGGAGCTGTTTTTT. Encoded protein: CASTINRDTTGELFF.

The chain is built from TRBV12-3 or TRBV12-4 and TRBJ1-1; 7 nucleotides line up with TRBD1. J was trimmed by 4 bases and V by 1 base; bases with no gene match: 3. This CDR3 region has 14 residues. The CDR3 region has the DNA TGTGCCAGCAGTTTAGGGGCAGGGGGCACTGAAGCTTTCTTT. This translates into CASSLGAGGTEAFF.

The CDR3 nucleotides read TGCAGTGCTTCCGGGCACACATATAAAGAGACCCAGTACTTC. It codes for CSASGHTYKETQYF. This rearrangement joins TRBV20-1 to TRBJ2-5; D gene unclear. Germline CDR1 DFQATT, CDR2 SNEGSKA (reference sequence). With 5 bases removed from V and 3 bases from J, the gap between germline ends came to 16 bases. The CDR3 runs 14 residues.

The V gene is TRBV5-5, the J gene TRBJ2-7, with D uncertain. CDR1 is SGHKS and CDR2 is YYEKEE in the germline V gene (reference sequence). The CDR3 runs 12 residues. The V and J ends lost 1 base and 3 bases respectively, with 5 bases between them. CDR3 bases: TGTGCCAGCAGCTTGTACAACTACGAGCAGTACTTC. Amino acid sequence: CASSLYNYEQYF.

This chain joins TRBV20-1 and TRBJ2-7, with 7 bases fitting TRBD2. The CDR3 has 13 residues. CDR1 and CDR2 (germline): DFQATT, SNEGSKA (reference sequence). CDR3 sequence reads: CTGRWGGFYEQYF. In DNA, the CDR3 is TGCACGGGGAGGTGGGGGGGGTTCTACGAGCAGTACTTC.

The genes are TRBV20-1 and TRBJ1-5, with D uncertain. From germline, CDR1 is DFQATT and CDR2 SNEGSKA (reference sequence). The V end lost 1 base, the J end lost 3 bases, and 22 bases lay between the germline ends. The CDR3 contains 18 residues. The CDR3 nucleotides read TGCAGTGCTAGAGGTTCCCCCTTCCCGGCCCAGGACAATCAGCCCCAGCATTTT. It encodes CSARGSPFPAQDNQPQHF.

This clonotype has just a few counts. The chain is built from TRBV12-3 or TRBV12-4 and TRBJ2-5; D is undetermined. This CDR3 contains 16 residues. V lost 1 base, J lost 5 bases, and 17 bases lay in between. In DNA, the CDR3 is TGTGCCAGCAGTTTAGGGGTTCCGGGTGGTTCTGAGACCCAGTACTTC. Translated: CASSLGVPGGSETQYF.

V is TRBV15 and J is TRBJ2-7; the match to TRBD2 covers 9 bases. J lost 7 bases, V lost 8 bases, and 9 bases had no gene match. Germline V gene sequence: CDR1 LNHNV, CDR2 YYDKDF (reference sequence). The CDR3 contains 13 residues. CDR3: CATSELAGREQYF. Here the CDR3 DNA reads TGTGCCACCTCGGAGCTAGCGGGGAGAGAGCAGTACTTC.

This clonotype has more than one count but fewer than ten. V is TRBV5-1 and J is TRBJ1-1; D might be TRBD1 (6 bases). The CDR3 covers 15 residues. CDR1 is SGHRS, CDR2 YFSETQ, per germline. Trimming shortened V by 0 bases and J by 2 bases, and 11 bases separated the two germline ends. Here the CDR3 reads CASSLEGGGNTEAFF. CDR3 DNA sequence: TGCGCCAGCAGCTTGGAGGGGGGAGGTAACACTGAAGCTTTCTTT.

The CDR3 region has the DNA TGTGCCAGCTCACCGTCGCGGGGGGGCACAGATACGCAGTATTTT. It encodes CASSPSRGGTDTQYF. The J gene is TRBJ2-3, the V gene TRBV18, with 8 positions matching TRBD2. The germline V gene has CDR1 KGHSH and CDR2 LQKENI. With 3 bases clipped from V and 1 base from J, the junction kept 3 bases outside the gene matches. The CDR3 is 15 residues long.

This clonotype was seen more than once but under ten times. The chain links TRBV6-1 to TRBJ2-7; TRBD1 might be the D (6 bases). CDR3 size: 13 residues. V gave up 6 bases and J gave up 2 bases, with 11 bases separating them. CDR1 is MNHNS, CDR2 SASEGT, per germline. For the CDR3, the DNA is TGTGCCAGCAGAGCGACAGGTACCTACGAGCAGTACTTC. It yields the protein CASRATGTYEQYF.

J is TRBJ2-3 and V is TRBV29-1; TRBD2 matches 7 bases. This CDR3 is 14 amino acids long. The V segment lost 4 bases and the J segment 1 base; nucleotides outside the gene matches: 5. Germline CDR1 reads SQVTM; CDR2 reads ANQGSEA. This CDR3 reads CSVVGLVGTDTQYF. In DNA form, the CDR3 reads TGCAGCGTTGTAGGACTAGTTGGCACAGATACGCAGTATTTT.

This clonotype occurred many times. The chain is built from TRBV29-1 and TRBJ2-1, with 7 positions matching TRBD1. Germline V gene sequence: CDR1 SQVTM, CDR2 ANQGSEA. CDR3 length: 14 residues. The V segment lost 1 base and the J segment 2 bases; nucleotides outside the gene matches: 2. DNA for the CDR3: TGCAGCGTTGAAGTAGGGACAGCCTACAATGAGCAGTTCTTC. It yields the protein CSVEVGTAYNEQFF.